The clone carrying this TCR beta chain has only a few counts. Its antigen is undetermined. This CDR3 has 15 amino acids. Germline V gives CDR1 SGHKS, CDR2 YYEKEE (reference sequence). The germline V and J ends were trimmed by 3 bases and 1 base, with 11 bases remaining between them. The sample is drawn from a study of T cells in Graves' hyperthyroidism and ophthalmopathy. Findings and caveats of the study: A median approximately 6.8 months before onset, the model predicted ophthalmopathy. Among clonotypes expanded in thyroid above 0.001, most were also found in blood.

Template material for amplifying TCR beta CDR3 regions consisted of RNA transcripts. In the first-round RT-PCR of the TCR CDR3, the HTBI primer set was used. TCRdb independently ran MiXCR on the multiplex PCR reads; one entry per CDR3 protein. Among under 450,000 distinct CDR3 sequences, about a sixth were seen once, and the ten largest hold about a third. The sequencing input was blood. The sequence derives from a woman in her twenties or thirties with Graves' hyperthyroidism that later progressed to Graves' ophthalmopathy. The rearrangement joins TRBV5-5 to TRBJ2-4; possibly TRBD2 for D (6 bases). CDR3 sequence: CASSSGRMAKNIQYF. CDR3 DNA: TGTGCCAGCAGCTCGGGGAGGATGGCCAAAAACATTCAGTACTTC.